This record covers a single T cell receptor (beta chain). Authors' data handling: Researchers report that nucleated cell counts were estimated from reference gene primer amplification. Assay used: immunoSEQ multiplex PCR; TCRdb lists only in-frame clones, some missing. V, J and clone size are those of that table, while D and trimming were read from the DNA. This sample has approximately 120,000 clones, with roughly 88% found just once. This entry belongs to a study of blood T cell repertoires in COVID-19. Germline CDR1 and CDR2: SGHDT and YYEEEE. V gave up 0 bases and J gave up 3 bases, with 6 bases separating them. The CDR3 sequence is 13 residues long.

The source of this sequence is an elderly woman with active or convalescent COVID-19. This chain joins TRBV5-6 and TRBJ2-5; no reliable D call. Sequencing was carried out using peripheral blood. The CDR3 region is CASSLARKETQYF. In DNA form, the CDR3 reads TGTGCCAGCAGCTTGGCCAGGAAAGAGACCCAGTACTTC.